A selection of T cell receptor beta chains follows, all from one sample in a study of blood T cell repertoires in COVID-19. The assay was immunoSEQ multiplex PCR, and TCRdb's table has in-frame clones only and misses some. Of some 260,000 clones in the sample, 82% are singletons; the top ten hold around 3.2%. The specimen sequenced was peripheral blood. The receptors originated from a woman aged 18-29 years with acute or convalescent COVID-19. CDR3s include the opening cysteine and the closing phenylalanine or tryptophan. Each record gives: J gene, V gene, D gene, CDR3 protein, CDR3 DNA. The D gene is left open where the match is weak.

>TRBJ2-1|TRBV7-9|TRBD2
CASSPGTTSYNEQFF
TGTGCCAGCAGCCCCGGGACTACCTCCTACAATGAGCAGTTCTTC
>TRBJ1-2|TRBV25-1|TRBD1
CASSLWSGQGNDGYTF
TGTGCCAGCAGCCTCTGGTCGGGACAGGGTAACGATGGCTACACCTTC
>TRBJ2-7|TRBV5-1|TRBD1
CASSFAGTAYEQYF
TGCGCCAGCAGCTTCGCCGGGACAGCCTACGAGCAGTACTTC
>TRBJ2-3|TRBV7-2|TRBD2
CASRTSGSNGGTDTQYF
TGTGCCAGCAGGACTAGCGGGAGTAATGGTGGCACAGATACGCAGTATTTT
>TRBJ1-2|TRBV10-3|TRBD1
CAIRKQGAANYGYTF
TGTGCCATCAGGAAACAGGGGGCCGCTAACTATGGCTACACCTTC
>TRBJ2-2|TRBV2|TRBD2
CASRWTSGGNTGELFF
TGTGCCAGCAGGTGGACTAGCGGAGGTAACACCGGGGAGCTGTTTTTT
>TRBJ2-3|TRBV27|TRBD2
CASRLAVDLTDTQYF
TGTGCCAGCCGACTAGCGGTTGATCTGACAGATACGCAGTATTTT
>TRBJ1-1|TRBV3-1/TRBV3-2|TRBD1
CASSTQGQILGAFF
TGTGCCAGCAGCACCCAGGGACAGATTCTGGGGGCTTTCTTT
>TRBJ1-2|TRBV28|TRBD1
CASRGTGGGSYGYTF
TGTGCCAGCAGGGGGACAGGGGGCGGAAGCTATGGCTACACCTTC
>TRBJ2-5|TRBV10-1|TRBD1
CASTPGGTGQETQYF
TGCGCCAGCACCCCTGGGGGGACAGGGCAAGAGACCCAGTACTTC
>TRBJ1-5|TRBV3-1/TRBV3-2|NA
CASGREGQPQHF
TGTGCCAGCGGCAGGGAGGGTCAGCCCCAGCATTTT